The 13 T cell receptor beta chains listed next were all sequenced from one sample in a study of T cell responses to AZD1222 COVID-19 vaccine. Libraries were prepared by immunoSEQ multiplex PCR; TCRdb keeps only in-frame clonotypes and omits some of them. The sample comprises more than 50,000 clones, 75% to 85% of which are singletons, and approximately 23% rests with the top ten. The sequencing here drew on peripheral blood, taken on day 0 of MenACWY control vaccination. Receptors originate from an adult in good health.

V and J are TRBV12-3 or TRBV12-4 and TRBJ2-5; unclear D gene. The V end was cut by 1 base, the J end by 3 bases, with 6 bases between. The CDR3 contains 13 residues. The CDR3 sequence is CASSLVLEETQYF. CDR3 DNA: TGTGCCAGCAGTTTAGTCCTGGAAGAGACCCAGTACTTC.

The chain employs TRBV15 and TRBJ2-1; D not resolved. Germline CDR1 LNHNV, CDR2 YYDKDF (reference sequence). V was pared by 1 base and J by 3 bases, with 4 bases between. This CDR3 spans 13 amino acids. CDR3 amino acids: CATSRGGYNEQFF. In DNA, the CDR3 is TGTGCCACCAGCAGAGGGGGCTACAATGAGCAGTTCTTC.

The chain combines TRBV4-1 with TRBJ2-2, with D uncertain. CDR1 MGHRA and CDR2 YSYEKL come from the germline V gene. The CDR3 runs to 16 residues. The ends were cut back, 0 bases at V and 4 bases at J, with 12 bases in the middle. The CDR3 loop reads CASSQDGLLSTGELFF. CDR3 bases: TGCGCCAGCAGCCAAGATGGGCTCCTAAGCACCGGGGAGCTGTTTTTT.

The rearrangement joins TRBV2 to TRBJ2-1; TRBD1 aligns across 7 bases. V lost 7 bases to trimming and J lost 9 bases; unmatched junction nucleotides: 18. Germline values: CDR1 SNHLY, CDR2 FYNNEI. The CDR3 has 16 residues. For the CDR3, the DNA is TGTGCCAGCACCATGGACAGGCCCCCTTTTAGTGGTGAGCAGTTCTTC. Translation: CASTMDRPPFSGEQFF.

The chain joins TRBV5-1 to TRBJ1-4; D uncertain. This CDR3 has 15 residues. Germline assignment: CDR1 SGHRS and CDR2 YFSETQ. V lost 4 bases, J lost 0 bases, and 10 bases lay in between. CDR3 loop: CASSRDGSTNEKLFF. The CDR3 nucleotides are TGCGCCAGCAGCCGAGACGGTTCAACTAATGAAAAACTGTTTTTT.

The chain links TRBV28 to TRBJ2-7; no clear D gene. Trimming removed 1 base from V and 7 bases from J, with 5 bases in between. Germline assignment: CDR1 MDHEN and CDR2 SYDVKM. The CDR3 loop spans 11 amino acids. CDR3 nucleotides: TGTGCCAGCAGTTTATTGACAGAGCAGTACTTC. Its translation is CASSLLTEQYF.

CDR3 nucleotide sequence: TGTGCCAGCAGCCAGACTCAGATCACAGATACGCAGTATTTT. Its translation is CASSQTQITDTQYF. The V call is TRBV5-6, the J call TRBJ2-3; no clear D gene. The V end was cut by 4 bases, the J end by 2 bases, with 11 bases between. Germline V gives CDR1 SGHDT, CDR2 YYEEEE. CDR3 length equals 14 residues.

This clone came up a few times. The chain joins TRBV28 to TRBJ2-1; 10 positions agree with TRBD1. V was clipped by 3 bases and J by 8 bases; unmatched bases: 1. The length of the CDR3 is 13 residues. Germline CDR1 MDHEN, CDR2 SYDVKM. This CDR3 is CASSLDRGDEQFF. CDR3 sequence (DNA): TGTGCCAGCAGTTTGGACAGGGGGGATGAGCAGTTCTTC.

The V gene is TRBV10-2, the J gene TRBJ1-1; no firm D call. The CDR3 covers 12 residues. The germline gives CDR1 WSHSY, CDR2 SAAADI. V dropped 5 bases and J dropped 0 bases, with 4 bases sitting between them. The CDR3 DNA reads as TGCGCCAGCAGTTCTATGAACACTGAAGCTTTCTTT. Protein: CASSSMNTEAFF.

The genes are TRBV6-5 and TRBJ1-5; D may be TRBD1 (6 bases). V shed 5 bases and J shed 9 bases, with 14 bases lying between them. CDR1 and CDR2 (germline): MNHEY, SVGAGI. The CDR3 has 13 amino acids. Here the CDR3 reads CASSQLRGGPQHF. The CDR3 DNA sequence: TGTGCCAGCAGTCAACTCAGGGGCGGGCCCCAGCATTTT.

This rearrangement joins TRBV11-2 to TRBJ1-1; D unresolved. CDR3 length: 15 residues. Trimming stripped 5 bases from V and 6 bases from J, with 19 bases between. The germline V gene has CDR1 SGHAT and CDR2 FQNNGV. CDR3 sequence reads: CASSELVVGRPEAFF. The CDR3, as DNA: TGTGCCAGCAGCGAACTAGTGGTAGGACGCCCTGAAGCTTTCTTT.

The table lists this clone with a few counts. The rearrangement uses TRBV25-1 and TRBJ1-6; no clear D gene. Germline lookup yields CDR1 MGHDK and CDR2 SYGVNS. The V gene lost 3 bases and the J gene lost 6 bases, with 6 bases spanning the gap. The length of the CDR3 is 13 residues. CDR3 DNA sequence: TGTGCCAGCAGTGAGGGTCTTAATTCACCCCTCCACTTT. Residues: CASSEGLNSPLHF.

The chain has TRBV7-2 and TRBJ1-6; possibly TRBD1 for D (6 bases). The germline V gene encodes CDR1 SGHTA and CDR2 FQGNSA. Trimming took off 5 bases at V and 11 bases at J, with 13 bases between the two ends. The CDR3 is 13 amino acids. CDR3 nucleotides: TGTGCCAGCAGCGTTAGGCAGGGGCCACCCCTCCACTTT. Translating it yields CASSVRQGPPLHF.